Listed here are 7 T cell receptor beta chains from one sample, sequenced in a study of T cell responses to AZD1222 COVID-19 vaccine. Sequenced by immunoSEQ multiplex PCR; TCRdb stores in-frame clones only, minus some. Of around 110,000 clones in the sample, 75% to 95% are singletons; the top ten hold roughly 6.2%. Sequences were derived from peripheral blood, sampled 28 days after the second AZD1222 dose. These receptors came from an adult who received the AZD1222 COVID-19 vaccine.

This clone showed up just once. One junction end does not reproduce the germline sequence, and a read error may be involved. The rearrangement uses TRBV30 and TRBJ1-2; no reliable D call. The germline CDR1 and CDR2 sequences are GTSNPN and SVGIG (reference sequence). The CDR3 covers 11 residues. This chain's CDR3 is CAWSVGGLFSF. In nucleotides, the CDR3 is TGTGCCTGGAGTGTGGGAGGCCTTTTCTCCTTC.

The gene calls are TRBV10-3 and TRBJ2-5, with 8 bases that match TRBD2. J was trimmed by 4 bases and V by 5 bases; bases with no gene match: 6. Germline assignment: CDR1 ENHRY and CDR2 SYGVKD. The CDR3 consists of 14 residues. CDR3 sequence (DNA): TGTGCCATCAGTACCTCGCTAGCGGGAGAGACCCAGTACTTC. This translates into CAISTSLAGETQYF.

This clone was detected only a few times. The CDR3 protein is CASGFTVATNEKLFF. CDR3 coding DNA: TGTGCCAGCGGATTTACAGTCGCAACTAATGAAAAACTGTTTTTT. The chain uses TRBV6-5 and TRBJ1-4; unclear D gene. CDR3 length: 15 amino acids. Germline V gene sequence: CDR1 MNHEY, CDR2 SVGAGI. The germline V and J ends were trimmed by 8 bases and 0 bases, with 13 bases remaining between them.

J is TRBJ2-3 and V is TRBV28; 10 bases map to TRBD2. V lost 5 bases to trimming and J lost 3 bases; unmatched junction nucleotides: 8. CDR3 length equals 16 residues. Germline V gene data show CDR1 as MDHEN and CDR2 as SYDVKM. CDR3 coding DNA: TGTGCCAGCAGTCCCCCGGCTAGCGGGAGTACAGATACGCAGTATTTT. Its protein product is CASSPPASGSTDTQYF.

V usage is TRBV7-2 and J usage is TRBJ2-7; a weak D match, TRBD1 (6 bases). V lost 2 bases to trimming and J lost 0 bases, with 8 bases between them. In germline, CDR1 is SGHTA, CDR2 FQGNSA. The CDR3 is made up of 14 amino acids. CDR3 amino acids: CASSLKGDSYEQYF. CDR3 DNA: TGTGCCAGCAGCTTAAAGGGGGACTCCTACGAGCAGTACTTC.

A single count supports this clone. The junction and the germline gene differ at one end; a read error may be behind it. The chain has TRBV7-2 and TRBJ1-2; TRBD1 is a possible D gene (5 bases). Germline V gene lookup returns CDR1 SGHTA and CDR2 FQGNSA. The CDR3 spans 12 residues. In nucleotides, the CDR3 is TGTGCCAGCAGCTCGCCGGGACTCGTGCTTCCTTTC. Amino acid sequence: CASSSPGLVLPF. The full variable domain, rest sourced from reference TRBV7-2 and TRBJ1-2, is GAGVSQSPSNKVTEKGKDVELRCDPISGHTALYWYRQSLGQGLEFLIYFQGNSAPDKSGLPSDRFSAERTGGSVSTLTIQRTQQEDSAVYLCASSSPGLVLPFGSGTRLTVV.

This clone was observed once. J is TRBJ2-1 and V is TRBV11-2; tentatively, D is TRBD1 or TRBD2 (5 bases each). The CDR3 spans 16 residues. The ends were cut back, 4 bases at V and 4 bases at J, with 17 bases in the middle. The germline CDR1 and CDR2 sequences are SGHAT and FQNNGV. In DNA form, the CDR3 reads TGTGCCAGCAGCTCAAAGGGGAGTTCACTATACAATGAGCAGTTCTTC. Its translation: CASSSKGSSLYNEQFF.